The 6 T cell receptor beta chains in this list originate from one sample, sequenced in a study of blood T cell repertoires in COVID-19. TCRdb keeps only in-frame clones here, not all; method: immunoSEQ multiplex PCR. The data contain under 130,000 clones, around 83% of them singletons. Specimen: peripheral blood. Receptors were obtained from a woman at least 80 years old with acute or convalescent COVID-19.

The chain is built from TRBV5-8 and TRBJ1-2; TRBD1 aligns across 8 bases. Germline CDR1 reads SGHTS; CDR2 reads YDEGEE. The V segment lost 5 bases and the J segment 4 bases; nucleotides outside the gene matches: 1. There are 12 residues in the CDR3. CDR3 in amino acids: CASSTGGYGYTF. The CDR3 DNA reads as TGTGCCAGCAGTACAGGGGGCTATGGCTACACCTTC.

This chain uses TRBV16 with TRBJ2-2; D perhaps matches TRBD1 (6 bases). In germline, CDR1 is KGHSY, CDR2 FQNENV. The CDR3 spans 16 residues. With 2 bases removed from V and 1 base from J, the gap between germline ends came to 11 bases. This chain's CDR3 is CASSQQGRQNTGELFF. The CDR3 DNA follows: TGTGCCAGCAGCCAACAGGGGAGACAGAACACCGGGGAGCTGTTTTTT.

The rearrangement joins TRBV18 to TRBJ1-1; D gene unclear. V lost 6 bases and J 0 bases, leaving 17 bases between the germline ends. The CDR3 runs 16 residues. Germline V gene sequence: CDR1 KGHSH, CDR2 LQKENI. The CDR3 DNA reads TGTGCCAGCTCGCTAGTCCCAGTCGTAATGAACACTGAAGCTTTCTTT. This translates into CASSLVPVVMNTEAFF.

The rearrangement joins TRBV10-1 to TRBJ2-1, with 7 bases that match TRBD1. Trimming removed 3 bases from V and 4 bases from J; junction bases left unmatched: 9. Germline CDR1 WNHNN, CDR2 SYGVQD (reference sequence). The length of the CDR3 is 16 residues. The DNA of the CDR3 is TGCGCCAGCAGTGATACCTACGGACAGGATTACAATGAGCAGTTCTTC. Protein sequence: CASSDTYGQDYNEQFF.

This clone was detected only once. The chain uses TRBV3-1 (or the pseudogene TRBV3-2) and TRBJ2-1; weak D call: TRBD2 (6 bases). This CDR3 is 15 amino acids long. Germline-derived CDR1 and CDR2 are LGHDT and YNNKEL (reference sequence). Trimming removed 1 base from V and 5 bases from J, with 12 bases in between. CDR3 loop: CASSQGPGEHNEQFF. The CDR3 nucleotides are TGTGCCAGCAGCCAAGGCCCGGGAGAACACAATGAGCAGTTCTTC.

The chain recombines TRBV5-4 with TRBJ2-6; tentative D call: TRBD2 (5 bases). V dropped 1 base and J dropped 2 bases, with 7 bases sitting between them. The length of the CDR3 is 15 residues. The V gene's germline CDR1 is SGHNT and CDR2 YYREEE (reference sequence). CDR3 in DNA: TGTGCCAGCAGCTTGTGGGAGACTGGGGCCAACGTCCTGACTTTC. It yields the protein CASSLWETGANVLTF.